The rows below give T cell receptor beta chains drawn from one sample of a study of T cells in Graves' hyperthyroidism and ophthalmopathy. TCRdb passed the multiplex PCR reads through MiXCR, listing each CDR3 protein once. In the table there are about 700,000 distinct CDR3 sequences, about 15% of which are singletons. The sequenced sample consisted of blood. The receptors stem from a woman younger than 30 with Graves' hyperthyroidism. The conserved cysteine and the conserved F or W are not part of the CDR3 here. Fields, in order: V gene, J gene, clone size, CDR3 protein. Clone size is not always given. Where it is, it says once, few, many or a class for expanded clones.

TRBV6-1	TRBJ2-7	.	ASASQDFYEQY
TRBV20-1	TRBJ1-1	many	SAPPGETEAF
TRBV18	TRBJ1-5	many	ASSPAGNQPQH
TRBV6-2/TRBV6-3	TRBJ2-3	.	ASSYSTLLAGDTQY
TRBV20-1	TRBJ1-2	many	SARSGGAFGYT
TRBV2	TRBJ2-7	many	ASSYSAGLYEQY
TRBV27	TRBJ2-3	.	ASRRGGDYFFSDTQY
TRBV2	TRBJ1-5	many	ASSGDRAIGQPQH
TRBV6-2/TRBV6-3	TRBJ2-1	.	ASSTLGGRATYNEQF
TRBV28	TRBJ1-1	.	ASSNPTAAAF
TRBV7-8	TRBJ2-6	few	ASSLDHRVASGANVLT
TRBV19	TRBJ2-5	few	ASSMDRGETQY
TRBV12-3/TRBV12-4	TRBJ2-2	many	ASSFSRGNTGELF
TRBV6-1	TRBJ2-5	few	ASSSRDSGTETQY
TRBV11-1	TRBJ2-7	many	ASSLHAGGYEQY
TRBV10-2	TRBJ2-5	.	ASNRVPQETQY
TRBV13	TRBJ2-1	many	ASRLAGGRWEQF
TRBV7-2	TRBJ2-2	many	ASRPSGTKRDGELF
TRBV10-3	TRBJ2-3	many	AISDSASTDTQY
TRBV20-1	TRBJ1-2	.	SARDQDRADYGYT
TRBV6-2/TRBV6-3	TRBJ2-3	few	ASSWDRGSHTQY
TRBV19	TRBJ2-1	.	ASTGQAYNEQF
TRBV7-7	TRBJ2-7	many	ASSSRVPSAHEQY
TRBV3-1	TRBJ1-1	many	ASSPDRGTGTEAF
TRBV6-1	TRBJ1-1	.	ASSEAWTAEAF
TRBV6-1	TRBJ2-2	.	ASSGWTSGKGELF
TRBV29-1	TRBJ2-2	.	SVEVANTGELF
TRBV6-2/TRBV6-3	TRBJ2-3	many	ASRTGSTDTQY
TRBV10-1	TRBJ2-1	few	ASSGQATYNEQF
TRBV28	TRBJ1-2	.	ASGTTDTYGYT
TRBV6-1	TRBJ1-4	few	ASSFQTVGGGREKLF
TRBV7-8	TRBJ2-7	many	ASSLRQGRYEQY
TRBV11-3	TRBJ2-2	.	ASSLGISGANTGELF
TRBV3-1	TRBJ2-7	many	ASSQDGVAEFYEQY
TRBV7-2	TRBJ2-5	many	ASSVTSVGETQY
TRBV2	TRBJ2-1	.	ASTSSQTNEQF
TRBV6-5	TRBJ2-3	many	ASSYLVQDASTDTQY
TRBV28	TRBJ1-2	many	ASSVRSGYGYT
TRBV18	TRBJ2-1	many	ASSPPGTWNEQF
TRBV7-9	TRBJ1-1	few	ASSYTGGEAF
TRBV7-6	TRBJ2-7	many	ASSFGGGDTYEQY
TRBV28	TRBJ1-5	many	ASHTIRGNQPQH
TRBV12-3/TRBV12-4	TRBJ1-5	many	ASSLAPGFPGQPQH
TRBV11-2	TRBJ2-5	.	ASSLPRARLETQY
TRBV20-1	TRBJ1-5	.	SAQYSTLGSNQPQH
TRBV6-6	TRBJ1-4	many	ASSYLQGLDEKLF
TRBV6-1	TRBJ2-7	many	ASTWQGEQY
TRBV30	TRBJ2-7	.	ASSQPFQGHEQY
TRBV7-9	TRBJ2-1	.	ASSLIPQKRSYNEQF
TRBV10-3	TRBJ1-1	many	AIGSGGSNTEAF
TRBV3-1	TRBJ1-1	many	ASSLWTGTREAF
TRBV19	TRBJ1-5	.	ASSIAVGGNQPQH
TRBV6-1	TRBJ2-1	many	ASTWDRGYNEQF